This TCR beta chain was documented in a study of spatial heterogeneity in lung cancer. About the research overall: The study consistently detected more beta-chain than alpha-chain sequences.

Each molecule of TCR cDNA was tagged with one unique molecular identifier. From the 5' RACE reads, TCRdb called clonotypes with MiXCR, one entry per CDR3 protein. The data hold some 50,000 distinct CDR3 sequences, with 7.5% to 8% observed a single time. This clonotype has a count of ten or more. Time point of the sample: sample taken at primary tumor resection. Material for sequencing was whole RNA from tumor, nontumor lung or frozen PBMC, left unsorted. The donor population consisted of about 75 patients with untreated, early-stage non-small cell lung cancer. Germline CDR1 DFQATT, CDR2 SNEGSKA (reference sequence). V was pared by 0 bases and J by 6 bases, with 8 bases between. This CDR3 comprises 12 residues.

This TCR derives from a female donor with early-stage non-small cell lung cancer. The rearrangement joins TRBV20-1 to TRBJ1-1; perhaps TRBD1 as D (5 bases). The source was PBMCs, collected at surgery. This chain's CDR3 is CSARDRVPEAFF. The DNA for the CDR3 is TGCAGTGCTAGAGACAGGGTCCCTGAAGCTTTCTTT.